Below, 24 T cell receptor beta chains from the same sample are listed, as sequenced in a study of T cells after yellow fever vaccination. TCRdb processed the 5' RACE reads anew with MiXCR; each CDR3 protein has one entry. This table holds 200,000 to 250,000 distinct CDR3 sequences, less than 3.5% found once. The sequencing here drew on CD4+ T cells sorted from PBMCs, taken 10 days after the yellow fever booster vaccination. The receptor set was obtained from a man in his late teens or twenties who received the YFV17D yellow fever vaccine.

This clonotype was observed at least ten times. This chain links TRBV5-1 with TRBJ2-7, with D tentatively TRBD1 or TRBD2 (5 bases each). CDR3 size: 13 residues. V was clipped by 4 bases and J by 7 bases, with 15 bases between them. Germline CDR1 reads SGHRS; CDR2 reads YFSETQ. The DNA of the CDR3 is TGCGCCAGCAGCCGGTCTCGGGACGCGGAGCAGTACTTC. Its translation is CASSRSRDAEQYF.

This clonotype has at least ten counts. The chain employs TRBV6-6 and TRBJ2-1; D remains ambiguous. Germline-derived CDR1 and CDR2 are MNHNY and SVGAGI (reference sequence). The CDR3 sequence is 16 residues long. Trimming left V 9 bases short and J 5 bases short, with 23 bases between. This CDR3 is CASAQAASFSHNEQFF. Written as DNA, the CDR3 is TGTGCCAGTGCTCAGGCGGCTAGTTTTTCCCACAATGAGCAGTTCTTC.

This clonotype showed up many times. The chain couples TRBV2 to TRBJ2-5; D might be TRBD1 or TRBD2, each matching 6 bases. This CDR3 has 14 amino acids. The germline CDR1 and CDR2 sequences are SNHLY and FYNNEI. The V end lost 8 bases, the J end lost 2 bases, and 15 bases lay between the germline ends. This CDR3 reads CASRYSGAQETQYF. CDR3 DNA sequence: TGTGCCAGCCGCTACTCGGGGGCTCAAGAGACCCAGTACTTC.

This clonotype was seen ten or more times. This chain uses TRBV7-8 with TRBJ1-1; 10 bases fit TRBD1. V gave up 4 bases and J gave up 6 bases; unmatched junction bases: 11. Per the germline V gene, CDR1 is SGHVS and CDR2 is FQNEAQ. The CDR3 contains 16 residues. The CDR3 DNA reads as TGTGCCAGCAGCTCCCGTTATGGGGACAGGGGCGCTGAAGCTTTCTTT. Translating gives CASSSRYGDRGAEAFF.

This clonotype was observed at least ten times. The chain uses TRBV20-1 and TRBJ2-3; 9 nucleotides match TRBD2. Germline lookup yields CDR1 DFQATT and CDR2 SNEGSKA (reference sequence). The CDR3 totals 16 residues. The trim removed 3 bases at V and 4 bases at J, leaving 11 bases unmatched. Here the CDR3 DNA reads TGCAGTGCTAGCCCTAGCGGGGCCTTGGCGGCAGATACGCAGTATTTT. This encodes CSASPSGALAADTQYF.

There are many counts of this clonotype. As DNA, the CDR3 is TGTGCCAGCAGTTACACCGCTACCTCCTACAATGAGCAGTTCTTC. This translates into CASSYTATSYNEQFF. The gene calls are TRBV6-5 and TRBJ2-1; D not resolved. The CDR3 spans 15 residues. Deletions cut 2 bases from V and 0 bases from J, with 8 bases between. In germline, CDR1 is MNHEY, CDR2 SVGAGI.

There are a few counts of this clonotype. This chain links TRBV5-6 with TRBJ2-7, with TRBD1 matching over 10 bases. Unmatched junction bases numbered 18, after V lost 4 bases and J lost 5 bases. CDR3 length equals 18 residues. Per germline, CDR1 SGHDT and CDR2 YYEEEE. The CDR3 spells CASSRMAGTGELVHEQYF. The CDR3 DNA sequence: TGTGCCAGCAGCCGGATGGCCGGGACAGGGGAACTGGTCCACGAGCAGTACTTC.

This clonotype occurred a few times. This sequence joins TRBV4-3 and TRBJ2-7, with D perhaps matching TRBD1 (6 bases). The V gene's germline CDR1 is LGHNA and CDR2 YSLEER. The CDR3 runs to 16 residues. V was trimmed by 1 base and J by 2 bases, leaving 15 bases between them. For the CDR3, the DNA is TGCGCCAGCAGCCAAGGGACAGCCCGAGGAACCTACGAGCAGTACTTC. Translation: CASSQGTARGTYEQYF.

This clonotype was seen at least ten times. The chain combines TRBV5-1 with TRBJ1-5, with 7 bases lining up with TRBD1. Per germline, CDR1 SGHRS and CDR2 YFSETQ. The CDR3 loop spans 16 amino acids. V trimming: 0 bases; J trimming: 4 bases; junction bases outside the gene matches: 7. CDR3 bases: TGCGCCAGCAGCTTGGACTACAGGGGATCGAATCAGCCCCAGCATTTT. Encoded protein: CASSLDYRGSNQPQHF.

This clonotype was counted at least ten times. This rearrangement joins TRBV5-4 to TRBJ1-4; 8 positions agree with TRBD1. The germline CDR1 and CDR2 sequences are SGHNT and YYREEE (reference sequence). The ends lost 3 bases at V and 12 bases at J; junction bases unmatched: 13. This CDR3 is built from 15 residues. CDR3 DNA sequence: TGTGCCAGCAGCTCCGGGACAGGTGGCTCGAGGGAACTGTTTTTT. It codes for CASSSGTGGSRELFF.

The chain carries TRBV29-1 and TRBJ2-7, with 7 nucleotides matching TRBD2. The CDR3 contains 13 residues. Germline CDR1 SQVTM, CDR2 ANQGSEA. J was trimmed by 7 bases and V by 2 bases; bases with no gene match: 8. In DNA form, the CDR3 reads TGCAGCGTTGAAAGTTTGACTAGCCGGGAGCAGTACTTC. It yields the protein CSVESLTSREQYF.

This clonotype showed up many times. V usage is TRBV7-2 and J usage is TRBJ2-2; either TRBD1 or TRBD2 may supply D (5 bases each). The germline gives CDR1 SGHTA, CDR2 FQGNSA. Trimming left V 1 base short and J 3 bases short, with 9 bases between. The CDR3 is 15 residues long. CDR3 residues: CASSLGDRDTGELFF. CDR3 DNA sequence: TGTGCCAGCAGCTTAGGGGACCGAGACACCGGGGAGCTGTTTTTT.

The table lists this clonotype with a few counts. The V gene is TRBV12-3 or TRBV12-4, the J gene TRBJ2-1; 8 bases agree with TRBD1. This CDR3 comprises 14 residues. J lost 6 bases, V lost 3 bases, and 4 bases had no gene match. CDR3 in amino acids: CASSFQGARNEQFF. The CDR3 region has the DNA TGTGCCAGCAGTTTCCAGGGGGCGCGCAATGAGCAGTTCTTC.

This clonotype appeared many times. The CDR3: CASSPRVQGAGTEAFF. The CDR3 DNA is TGTGCCAGCAGCCCAAGGGTTCAGGGGGCGGGCACTGAAGCTTTCTTT. The genes are TRBV3-1 and TRBJ1-1; 8 bases align to TRBD1. Per germline, CDR1 LGHDT and CDR2 YNNKEL (reference sequence). The CDR3 contains 16 residues. V was clipped by 4 bases and J by 4 bases; unmatched bases: 11.

This clonotype was counted at least ten times. The chain couples TRBV12-3 or TRBV12-4 to TRBJ2-2; 7 nucleotides line up with TRBD2. V lost 5 bases to trimming and J lost 6 bases; unmatched junction nucleotides: 3. The CDR3 sequence is 13 residues long. The CDR3 loop reads CASSNREAGELFF. In DNA, the CDR3 is TGTGCCAGCAGTAACCGGGAGGCCGGGGAGCTGTTTTTT.

This clonotype was observed at least ten times. The V and J genes are TRBV5-1 and TRBJ2-1, with 12 nucleotides matching TRBD1. CDR1 and CDR2 from the germline V gene are SGHRS and YFSETQ. J lost 10 bases, V lost 4 bases, and 6 bases had no gene match. There are 14 residues in the CDR3. The CDR3 loop reads CASSRGTGGREQFF. DNA of the CDR3: TGCGCCAGCAGCCGTGGGACAGGGGGCAGGGAGCAGTTCTTC.

This clonotype occurred a few times. The chain couples TRBV9 to TRBJ2-7, with D possibly being TRBD1 or TRBD2 (5 bases each). V lost 0 bases to trimming and J lost 9 bases, with 16 bases between them. Germline V gene lookup returns CDR1 SGDLS and CDR2 YYNGEE. The CDR3 is 14 residues long. CDR3 amino acids: CASSVATGPGGQYF. The CDR3 DNA is TGTGCCAGCAGCGTAGCTACGGGGCCAGGTGGGCAGTACTTC.

This clonotype was observed many times. The V and J genes are TRBV15 and TRBJ2-5, with 11 bases matching TRBD2. This CDR3 is built from 15 residues. Germline CDR1 reads LNHNV; CDR2 reads YYDKDF (reference sequence). Germline trimming cut 0 bases from V and 5 bases from J; bases unmatched to any gene: 2. The CDR3 DNA sequence: TGTGCCACCAGCAGAGAACTAGCGGGGGTGGAGACCCAGTACTTC. Translating it yields CATSRELAGVETQYF.

V is TRBV7-8 and J is TRBJ1-6, with D possibly TRBD1 on 6 matching bases. With 2 bases removed from V and 10 bases from J, the gap between germline ends came to 12 bases. The CDR3 consists of 14 residues. The germline gives CDR1 SGHVS, CDR2 FQNEAQ. The CDR3 loop reads CASSLPGEYSPLHF. In DNA form, the CDR3 reads TGTGCCAGCAGCTTACCAGGGGAGTACTCACCCCTCCACTTT.

This clonotype was detected ten times or more. The genes are TRBV29-1 and TRBJ1-3, with a tentative D call TRBD1 (5 bases). Germline-derived CDR1 and CDR2 are SQVTM and ANQGSEA. Between the trimmed V and J ends, which lost 0 bases and 1 base, there was a span of 7 bases. The CDR3 has 14 residues. The DNA for the CDR3 is TGCAGCGTTGAAGATCAGGGTTCTGGAAACACCATATATTTT. Translating it yields CSVEDQGSGNTIYF.

This clonotype was picked up a small number of times. V is TRBV20-1 and J is TRBJ2-1; 9 bases fit TRBD1. This CDR3 comprises 15 residues. Trimming removed 6 bases from V and 8 bases from J; junction bases left unmatched: 14. Germline assignment: CDR1 DFQATT and CDR2 SNEGSKA (reference sequence). As DNA, the CDR3 is TGCAGTGCCGCCCGGGAAGGACAGGGGTTTCATGAGCAGTTCTTC. Translating gives CSAAREGQGFHEQFF.

This clonotype was observed a few times. The CDR3 sequence is CSAKNRAGNYGYTF. The CDR3 DNA reads TGCAGTGCTAAAAACCGGGCGGGGAACTATGGCTACACCTTC. The genes are TRBV20-1 and TRBJ1-2, with no clear D. Germline V gene lookup returns CDR1 DFQATT and CDR2 SNEGSKA (reference sequence). The ends were cut back, 4 bases at V and 2 bases at J, with 14 bases in the middle. The CDR3 covers 14 residues.

The gene calls are TRBV14 and TRBJ2-2; possibly TRBD1 for D (5 bases). Between the trimmed V and J ends, which lost 3 bases and 3 bases, there was a span of 14 bases. Looked up from germline, CDR1 is SGHDN and CDR2 is FVKESK. The CDR3 extends over 16 amino acids. Here the CDR3 reads CASSHLEGVDTGELFF. The CDR3 nucleotides are TGTGCCAGCAGCCATTTAGAAGGGGTGGACACCGGGGAGCTGTTTTTT.

This clonotype has at least ten counts. The chain employs TRBV4-2 and TRBJ2-7; D might be TRBD1 (5 bases). This CDR3 is 14 amino acids long. Germline values: CDR1 LGHNA, CDR2 YNFKEQ. V was cut by 0 bases and J by 6 bases, with 12 bases left in between. CDR3 nucleotides: TGTGCCAGCAGCCAAGAGGGGCGGAATGGCGAGCAGTACTTC. As protein: CASSQEGRNGEQYF.